This TCR beta chain was profiled in a study of human T cells and chemical hapten exposure. Study-wide background: Slight differences in pooled library volume were the main source of varying TCR yields across samples.

This clonotype was seen a few times. The time point is: pre-sensitization, week 0. Specified treatment: therapeutic diphenylcyclopropenone sensitization with weekly scalp DPC. Each patch-test visit's blood sample preceded patch application. This CDR3 is built from 13 residues. Trimming stripped 4 bases from V and 0 bases from J, with 6 bases between. TCRdb re-derived calls from the RACE reads in MiXCR, one entry per CDR3 protein. The sample shows around 380,000 distinct CDR3 sequences, around 5.5% of them seen only once. The receptor was isolated from a woman aged 18-29 years with alopecia areata. Some clones in this sample may be carry-over from other donors' samples. This specimen consisted of whole blood, obtained in connection with sensitization to the hapten diphenylcyclopropenone (DPC). The V gene is TRBV12-3 or TRBV12-4, the J gene TRBJ1-1; maybe TRBD1 (5 bases). For the CDR3, the DNA is TGTGCCAGCAGTTGGGACCTGAACACTGAAGCTTTCTTT. Encoded protein: CASSWDLNTEAFF.